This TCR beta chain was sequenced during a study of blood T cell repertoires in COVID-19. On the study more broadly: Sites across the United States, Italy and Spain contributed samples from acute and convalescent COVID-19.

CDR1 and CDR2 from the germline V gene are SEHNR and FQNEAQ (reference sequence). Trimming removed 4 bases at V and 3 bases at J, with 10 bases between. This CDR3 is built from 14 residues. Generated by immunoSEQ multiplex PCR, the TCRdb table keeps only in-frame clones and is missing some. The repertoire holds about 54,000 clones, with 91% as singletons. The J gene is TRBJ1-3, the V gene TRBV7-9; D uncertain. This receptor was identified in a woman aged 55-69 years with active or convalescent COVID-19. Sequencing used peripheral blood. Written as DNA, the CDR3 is TGTGCCAGCAGCTCGACCGGGAGTGGAAACACCATATATTTT. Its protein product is CASSSTGSGNTIYF.